This is a list of T cell receptor beta chains from one sample in a study of vaccination effects on CD4 cells after COVID-19. Their antigens are not known. Assay used: immunoSEQ multiplex PCR; TCRdb lists only in-frame clones, some missing. Of about 46,000 clones listed, about 76% are singletons. Sequencing used CD4+ T cells from PBMCs cultured with HCoV-OC43 spike peptides, obtained after COVID-19 vaccination. The receptor source for this set is a human donor who received a COVID-19 vaccine. Both conserved end residues are part of each CDR3. A D gene is named only where the DNA matches it firmly. Only some rows state a clone size, as once, few, many or a class for expanded clones.

TRBV18	.	.	TRBJ2-2	15	CASSTWARDPGELFF	TGTGCCAGCTCCACATGGGCAAGGGATCCCGGGGAGCTGTTTTTT
TRBV5-1	.	.	TRBJ1-3	15	CASSLEGLSGNTIYF	TGCGCCAGCAGCTTAGAGGGGCTCAGTGGAAACACCATATATTTT
TRBV7-9	TRBD1	.	TRBJ2-3	14	CASIDRGVADTQYF	TGTGCCAGCATCGACAGGGGTGTGGCAGATACGCAGTATTTT
TRBV7-9	TRBD1	.	TRBJ1-1	14	CASSLVQGSTEAFF	TGTGCCAGCAGCTTAGTACAGGGGAGCACTGAAGCTTTCTTT
TRBV6-5	.	.	TRBJ2-5	13	CASSPVRVKTQYF	TGTGCCAGCAGCCCCGTGAGGGTTAAGACCCAGTACTTC
TRBV7-6	TRBD1	.	TRBJ1-5	16	CASSVDRAGSNQPQHF	TGTGCCAGCAGCGTTGACAGGGCAGGCAGCAATCAGCCCCAGCATTTT
TRBV5-4	.	.	TRBJ2-1	14	CASSLDWAGNEQFF	TGTGCCAGCAGTTTGGACTGGGCGGGGAATGAGCAGTTCTTC
TRBV6-5	TRBD1	once	TRBJ1-1	14	CASRGQGGGTEAFF	TGTGCCAGCAGAGGACAGGGTGGCGGCACTGAAGCTTTCTTT
TRBV7-8	.	.	TRBJ1-1	13	CASSQYQNTEAFF	TGTGCCAGCAGCCAGTATCAGAACACTGAAGCTTTCTTT
TRBV25-1	.	.	TRBJ1-3	14	CASSEFNSGNTIYF	TGTGCCAGCAGTGAATTCAACTCTGGAAACACCATATATTTT
TRBV5-1	TRBD1	.	TRBJ2-1	15	CASSLSGGSYNEQFF	TGCGCCAGCAGCTTGTCAGGGGGCTCCTACAATGAGCAGTTCTTC
TRBV10-3	TRBD2	few	TRBJ2-3	16	CAISDKTSGRTDTQYF	TGTGCCATCAGTGATAAGACTAGCGGAAGGACAGATACGCAGTATTTT
TRBV3-1/TRBV3-2	.	.	TRBJ2-3	17	CASSQPTGKFSTDTQYF	TGTGCCAGCAGCCAGCCGACAGGCAAATTCAGCACAGATACGCAGTATTTT
TRBV5-1	.	.	TRBJ1-6	14	CASRMTGGNSPLHF	TGCGCCAGCAGGATGACAGGAGGGAATTCACCCCTCCACTTT
TRBV10-1	.	.	TRBJ1-4	15	CASSESMGIREKLFF	TGCGCCAGCAGTGAGTCAATGGGGATTCGGGAAAAACTGTTTTTT
TRBV7-9	.	.	TRBJ2-5	18	CASSLISVRKLFGETQYF	TGTGCCAGCAGCTTGATATCTGTGCGGAAACTCTTCGGGGAGACCCAGTACTTC
TRBV9	TRBD1	.	TRBJ1-6	15	CASSKLTGGNSPLHF	TGTGCCAGCAGCAAATTGACAGGGGGTAATTCACCCCTCCACTTT
TRBV6-5	.	.	TRBJ1-1	13	CAGSGILFTEAFF	TGTGCCGGTTCCGGGATTCTTTTTACTGAAGCTTTCTTT
TRBV5-1	.	few	TRBJ1-2	12	CASSLSRDGYTF	TGCGCCAGCAGCTTGAGTAGGGATGGCTACACCTTC
TRBV27	TRBD2	.	TRBJ2-3	15	CASSSPSLTGLAVYF	TGTGCCAGCAGTTCTCCTTCCCTCACGGGACTAGCGGTGTATTTT
TRBV7-8	.	.	TRBJ1-2	15	CASSLGWDGLTTYTF	TGTGCCAGCAGCTTAGGTTGGGACGGCCTCACAACCTACACCTTC
TRBV6-4	TRBD2	.	TRBJ2-5	19	CASSDSGTSGRALQETQYF	TGTGCCAGCAGTGACTCCGGGACTAGCGGGAGGGCCCTCCAAGAGACCCAGTACTTC
TRBV7-9	TRBD2	.	TRBJ2-1	15	CASSFPLAGHNEQFF	TGTGCCAGCAGCTTTCCCCTAGCGGGCCACAATGAGCAGTTCTTC
TRBV12-3/TRBV12-4	.	.	TRBJ2-7	13	CASSLETGYEQYF	TGTGCCAGCAGTTTAGAGACAGGCTACGAGCAGTACTTC
TRBV7-2	.	.	TRBJ1-2	15	CASRSKGVSNYGYTF	TGTGCCAGCAGGTCTAAAGGGGTTTCTAACTATGGCTACACCTTC
TRBV2	.	few	TRBJ1-1	12	CASSYHSTEAFF	TGTGCCAGCAGTTACCACAGCACTGAAGCTTTCTTT
TRBV30	.	.	TRBJ2-7	13	CAWNPGTSYEQYF	TGTGCCTGGAATCCAGGGACCTCCTACGAGCAGTACTTC
TRBV5-4	.	.	TRBJ1-4	15	CASSLMATTNEKLFF	TGTGCCAGCAGCTTGATGGCGACAACTAATGAAAAACTGTTTTTT
TRBV5-1	TRBD1	.	TRBJ2-1	14	CASKKGQGNNEQFF	TGCGCCAGCAAAAAGGGACAGGGTAACAATGAGCAGTTCTTC
TRBV4-2	.	few	TRBJ2-1	16	CASSQDLAPSYNEQFF	TGTGCCAGCAGCCAAGATCTAGCGCCGTCCTACAATGAGCAGTTCTTC
TRBV5-4	.	medium-sized	TRBJ1-1	11	CASSSNTEAFF	TGTGCCAGCTCTTCGAACACTGAAGCTTTCTTT
TRBV29-1	.	.	TRBJ2-6	14	CSVSDSSGANVLTF	TGCAGCGTCTCAGACTCCTCTGGGGCCAACGTCCTGACTTTC
TRBV6-1	.	few	TRBJ2-1	17	CASRVGGTRSSYNEQFF	TGTGCCAGCCGTGTGGGGGGGACACGCAGCTCCTACAATGAGCAGTTCTTC
TRBV19	.	few	TRBJ2-4	11	CATGVGNIQYF	TGTGCGACCGGGGTTGGAAACATTCAGTACTTC
TRBV6-2/TRBV6-3	.	.	TRBJ1-5	14	CASSALGRTQPQHF	TGTGCCAGCAGTGCCCTGGGGAGGACTCAGCCCCAGCATTTT
TRBV6-5	.	.	TRBJ1-1	13	CASIPGAYTEAFF	TGTGCCAGCATCCCGGGGGCCTACACTGAAGCTTTCTTT
TRBV2	.	.	TRBJ1-1	13	CASSDLGNTEAFF	TGTGCCAGCAGTGATTTAGGGAACACTGAAGCTTTCTTT
TRBV21-1	.	.	TRBJ1-1	10	CALTTMVAFF	TGTGCCCTCACGACAATGGTAGCTTTCTTT
TRBV29-1	TRBD2	.	TRBJ2-7	16	CSVEGLGTSGDYEQYF	TGCAGCGTTGAAGGCTTAGGGACTAGCGGGGACTACGAGCAGTACTTC
TRBV6-5	.	once	TRBJ1-5	13	CASRGEGNQPQHF	TGTGCCAGCCGAGGTGAGGGCAATCAGCCCCAGCATTTT
TRBV18	TRBD1	few	TRBJ2-6	18	CASSLGQGYHSGANVLTF	TGTGCCAGCTCCTTGGGACAGGGGTATCACTCTGGGGCCAACGTCCTGACTTTC
TRBV6-5	.	.	TRBJ1-5	15	CASSYSVISNQPQHF	TGTGCCAGCAGTTACTCAGTTATTAGCAATCAGCCCCAGCATTTT
TRBV6-1	.	.	TRBJ1-4	19	CASSESPPGTVATNEKLFF	TGTGCCAGCAGTGAAAGCCCTCCAGGGACGGTGGCAACTAATGAAAAACTGTTTTTT
TRBV21-1	.	.	TRBJ1-6	24	CASSKGFRTCGFGGFGEFNSPLHF	TGTGCCAGCAGCAAAGGCTTTAGAACTTGTGGGTTTGGTGGGTTTGGAGAATTTAATTCACCCCTCCACTTT
TRBV3-1/TRBV3-2	TRBD2	.	TRBJ2-5	17	CASSPRGSGRAQETQYF	TGTGCCAGCAGCCCCCGAGGATCCGGGAGGGCCCAAGAGACCCAGTACTTC
TRBV6-5	TRBD1	few	TRBJ1-1	13	CAGGTGLITEAFF	TGTGCCGGCGGGACAGGATTGATCACTGAAGCTTTCTTT
TRBV2	.	.	TRBJ1-3	15	CASSPRSSSGNTIYF	TGTGCCAGCAGTCCCCGGTCCAGCTCTGGAAACACCATATATTTT
TRBV5-1	TRBD1	.	TRBJ1-6	15	CASSPRTGANSPLHF	TGCGCCAGCAGCCCAAGGACAGGGGCCAATTCACCCCTCCACTTT
TRBV7-6	.	.	TRBJ1-6	16	CASSLVPGEGNSPLHF	TGTGCCAGCAGCTTAGTGCCAGGGGAAGGTAATTCACCCCTCCACTTT